This T cell receptor (beta chain) was recorded in a study of CD8+ T cells in alopecia areata. CDR1 and CDR2 from the germline V gene are SGHNT and YYREEE (reference sequence). V was trimmed by 5 bases and J by 6 bases, leaving 11 bases between them. The CDR3 totals 12 residues. Following RNA extraction, reverse transcription yielded cDNA that acted as the sequencing template. Some clones are missing from TCRdb's copy, which holds only in-frame ones; the method was immunoSEQ multiplex PCR. The sample includes 120,000 or so clones, over 55% of them seen just once. Noted treatment: oral pan-JAK inhibitor, 5-10 mg twice daily. From alopecia areata patients, lesional scalp punch biopsies and peripheral blood were collected. Notes on this clone: Its antigen is still unknown.

Points from the study as a whole: Tofacitinib yielded significantly lower scalp clonality and fewer expanded CD8+ clones among the top 100.

The sample here was CD4+ T cells sorted from blood, taken at week 4, from a patient treated with tofacitinib. The source is a human donor with alopecia areata. The genes are TRBV5-4 and TRBJ1-2; D perhaps matches TRBD1 (6 bases). CDR3 nucleotides: TGTGCCAGCAGAACAGGGTCGAATGGCTACACCTTC. It yields the protein CASRTGSNGYTF.